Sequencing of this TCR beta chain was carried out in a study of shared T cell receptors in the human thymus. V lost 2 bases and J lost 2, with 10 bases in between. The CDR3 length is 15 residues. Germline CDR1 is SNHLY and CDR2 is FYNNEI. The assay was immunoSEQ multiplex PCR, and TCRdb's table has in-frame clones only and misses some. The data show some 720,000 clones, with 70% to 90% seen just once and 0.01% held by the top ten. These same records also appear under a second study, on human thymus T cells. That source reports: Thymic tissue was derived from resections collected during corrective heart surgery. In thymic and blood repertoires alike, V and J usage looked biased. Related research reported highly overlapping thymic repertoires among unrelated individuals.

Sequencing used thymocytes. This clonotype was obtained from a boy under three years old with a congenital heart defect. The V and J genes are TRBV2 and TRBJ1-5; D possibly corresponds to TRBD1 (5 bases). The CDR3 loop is CASSEFREGNQPQHF. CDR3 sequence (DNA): TGTGCCAGCAGTGAATTCAGGGAGGGCAATCAGCCCCAGCATTTT.